The clone carrying this TCR beta chain turned up a few times. Antigen unknown. Per individual sample, total RNA of at least 5 micrograms was extracted. With a J-beta primer mix and a sample-barcoded 5' primer, a second PCR ran 7 to 11 cycles. TCRdb analysed the 5' RACE reads with MiXCR anew, one entry per CDR3 protein. Among around 1,800,000 distinct CDR3 sequences listed, 30% to 40% were seen once. The sample comes from a study of blood T cells in healthy people across ages. Study-level points and caveats: In these data, TCR beta diversity tracked strongly with naive T cell percentage. Measured against age, TCR beta diversity per million T cells decreased in a roughly linear manner. Underestimates were what the diversity estimates from one million T cells were considered to be.

This CDR3 has 14 residues. Trimming cost V 4 bases and J 13 bases, with 20 bases left between them. The chain combines TRBV12-3 or TRBV12-4 with TRBJ2-4; D might be TRBD2 (7 bases). The source of this sequence is a human donor in good health. Sequencing was performed on blood. CDR3: CASSSQGLPTAQYF. As DNA, the CDR3 is TGTGCCAGCAGTTCACAGGGACTACCCACAGCCCAGTACTTC.